These 8 T cell receptor beta chains came from one sample sequenced in a study of shared clonotypes between healthy human individuals. Sequencing used immunoSEQ multiplex PCR; TCRdb keeps in-frame clones, though not all of them. This table has 2.5 million or so clones, 90% to 95% appearing once. The specimen sequenced was naive CD4+ T cells sorted from blood. Subset specified: CD45RA+ positively selected. Receptor source: a man aged 18 to 30 in good health.

V usage is TRBV5-4 and J usage is TRBJ2-1; D is unclear. Between the trimmed V and J ends, which lost 5 bases and 0 bases, there was a span of 15 bases. Germline-derived CDR1 and CDR2 are SGHNT and YYREEE (reference sequence). This CDR3 is built from 16 residues. The DNA for the CDR3 is TGTGCCAGCAGTCCGGACCTGACGAGCTCCTACAATGAGCAGTTCTTC. It specifies CASSPDLTSSYNEQFF.

The count of this clone is one. The CDR3 protein is CASSIPRGAYTGELFF. The DNA for the CDR3 is TGTGCCAGTAGTATACCCCGCGGGGCCTACACCGGGGAGCTGTTTTTT. The chain is built from TRBV19 and TRBJ2-2; D perhaps matches TRBD2 (6 bases). CDR1 LNHDA and CDR2 SQIVND come from the germline V gene (reference sequence). The CDR3 is 16 residues long. The ends were cut back, 2 bases at V and 3 bases at J, with 13 bases in the middle.

This chain links TRBV19 with TRBJ1-2, with 7 bases matching TRBD1. V lost 5 bases, J lost 4 bases, and 10 bases stayed unmatched. Looked up from germline, CDR1 is LNHDA and CDR2 is SQIVND (reference sequence). The CDR3 contains 15 residues. CDR3 sequence (DNA): TGTGCCAGTAGTGAACAGGGGCTTAATAGCTATGGCTACACCTTC. Translation: CASSEQGLNSYGYTF.

For this clone: Other DNA sequences in this specimen translate into the identical CDR3. This chain uses TRBV2 with TRBJ1-5; no clear D. The CDR3 runs 12 residues. V lost 8 bases, J lost 0 bases, and 5 bases lay in between. Germline V gives CDR1 SNHLY, CDR2 FYNNEI. The DNA for the CDR3 is TGTGCCAGCCGATATAGCAATCAGCCCCAGCATTTT. This gives the protein CASRYSNQPQHF.

The V gene is TRBV7-9, the J gene TRBJ1-4; D uncertain. Deletions cut 5 bases from V and 0 bases from J, with 10 bases between. The germline gives CDR1 SEHNR, CDR2 FQNEAQ (reference sequence). The CDR3 is made up of 15 amino acids. For the CDR3, the DNA is TGTGCCAGCAGCGTACTTCAGACAACTAATGAAAAACTGTTTTTT. It codes for CASSVLQTTNEKLFF.

The chain uses TRBV12-5 and TRBJ2-3; 7 bases match TRBD2. Germline CDR1 is LGHNT and CDR2 is FRNRAP. The V and J ends lost 7 bases and 7 bases, in that order; junction bases with no gene match: 20. The CDR3 totals 17 residues. CDR3 bases: TGTGCTAGTGTCAGAGGGAGGGCTCCTAACCTATCAAATACGCAGTATTTT. Its translation is CASVRGRAPNLSNTQYF.

This clone was seen once. The V gene is TRBV5-1, the J gene TRBJ2-2; D may be TRBD2 (5 bases). The V gene's germline CDR1 is SGHRS and CDR2 YFSETQ. The CDR3 contains 16 residues. Trimming cost V 6 bases and J 0 bases, with 15 bases left between them. The chain's CDR3 is CASTEPGSANTGELFF. CDR3 DNA: TGCGCCAGCACAGAGCCGGGGAGCGCGAACACCGGGGAGCTGTTTTTT.

This chain connects TRBV4-1 to TRBJ2-7; 7 bases line up with TRBD2. Per germline, CDR1 MGHRA and CDR2 YSYEKL. The CDR3 covers 15 residues. V was clipped by 0 bases and J by 5 bases; unmatched bases: 7. The CDR3 loop reads CASSQERGSRNEQYF. In DNA, the CDR3 is TGCGCCAGCAGCCAAGAGCGGGGGTCCCGCAACGAGCAGTACTTC.